This T cell receptor beta chain comes out of a study of technical replicates of blood from a few donors. Germline values: CDR1 LNHDA, CDR2 SQIVND (reference sequence). V shed 6 bases, J shed 0 bases, and the junction held 7 bases outside the gene matches. This CDR3 is built from 15 residues. Sequencing used immunoSEQ multiplex PCR; TCRdb keeps in-frame clones, though not all of them. The table lists approximately 78,000 clones, around 95% of them singletons. The V gene is TRBV19, the J gene TRBJ2-7, with 8 bases matching TRBD1. The sample comprised T cells isolated from PBMCs. The receptor's source is a human donor in good health. CDR3 region: CASRVQGVSSYEQYF. CDR3 nucleotide sequence: TGTGCCAGTAGGGTACAGGGGGTGAGCTCCTACGAGCAGTACTTC.